Below are 20 T cell receptor beta chains sequenced from a single sample in a study of radiation and T cells in renal cell carcinoma. Time point specified: blood 2 weeks post-SBRT. Treatment described: 15 Gy SBRT to primary tumor, nephrectomy 4 weeks later. Using immunoSEQ multiplex PCR, the repertoire was profiled, and TCRdb retains in-frame clones only, with some absent. The data hold some 130,000 clones, with about 81% observed a single time. Material: blood, obtained from a patient whose treatment included radiotherapy and nephrectomy. Receptors originate from a woman in her sixties with renal cell carcinoma.

This clone was seen just once. The chain links TRBV7-3 to TRBJ2-6, with D perhaps matching TRBD2 (5 bases). V was cut by 5 bases and J by 4 bases, with 15 bases left in between. Germline V gene data show CDR1 as SGHTA and CDR2 as FQGTGA. The CDR3 spans 16 residues. DNA for the CDR3: TGTGCCAGCAGCAAAAACCCGGGGTTGGGGGCCAACGTCCTGACTTTC. Translating it yields CASSKNPGLGANVLTF.

The chain joins TRBV7-6 to TRBJ2-2, with D tentatively TRBD1 or TRBD2 (5 bases each). CDR3 size: 16 residues. The V gene lost 0 bases and the J gene lost 1 base, with 9 bases spanning the gap. Germline V gene data show CDR1 as SGHVS and CDR2 as FNYEAQ. The DNA of the CDR3 is TGTGCCAGCAGCTTAGCCGGGACGTTGAACACCGGGGAGCTGTTTTTT. Translated: CASSLAGTLNTGELFF.

The chain employs TRBV5-1 and TRBJ2-1; no firm D call. V was clipped by 1 base and J by 8 bases, with 19 bases between them. In germline, CDR1 is SGHRS, CDR2 YFSETQ. This CDR3 has 16 residues. CDR3 sequence reads: CASSLYLLTMGDEQFF. The CDR3 DNA reads as TGCGCCAGCAGCTTGTATCTCTTGACAATGGGTGATGAGCAGTTCTTC.

The chain employs TRBV5-1 and TRBJ2-1; 16 nucleotides line up with TRBD2. The CDR3 is made up of 15 amino acids. Trimming took 3 bases from V and 8 from J; bases not matched to a gene: 2. Germline V gene lookup returns CDR1 SGHRS and CDR2 YFSETQ. Here the CDR3 DNA reads TGCGCCAGCAGCTCGGGACTAGCGGGGGGGCATGAGCAGTTCTTC. Its protein product is CASSSGLAGGHEQFF.

The CDR3 here is CASSFGGGGNSPLHF. CDR3 DNA: TGTGCCAGCAGCTTTGGGGGAGGGGGCAATTCACCCCTCCACTTT. The chain joins TRBV5-6 to TRBJ1-6; 7 positions match TRBD1. Trimming removed 2 bases from V and 7 bases from J; junction bases left unmatched: 6. The CDR3 totals 15 residues. Germline V gives CDR1 SGHDT, CDR2 YYEEEE.

This clone was seen more than once but under ten times. The rearrangement joins TRBV7-9 to TRBJ2-7, with D unresolved. The CDR3 totals 13 residues. The germline V and J ends were trimmed by 4 bases and 1 base, with 8 bases remaining between them. Per the germline V gene, CDR1 is SEHNR and CDR2 is FQNEAQ (reference sequence). DNA of the CDR3: TGTGCCAGCAGCTCCGGAAAGTCCTACGAGCAGTACTTC. The encoded protein is CASSSGKSYEQYF. The full variable domain, completed using reference TRBV7-9 and TRBJ2-7, is DTGVSQNPRHKITKRGQNVTFRCDPISEHNRLYWYRQTLGQGPEFLTYFQNEAQLEKSRLLSDRFSAERPKGSFSTLEIQRTEQGDSAMYLCASSSGKSYEQYFGPGTRLTVT.

In its sample, this clone was seen many times. J is TRBJ2-1 and V is TRBV7-9; D tentatively reads TRBD1 or TRBD2 (5 bases each). The germline V gene has CDR1 SEHNR and CDR2 FQNEAQ (reference sequence). The CDR3 loop spans 14 amino acids. Deletions cut 0 bases from V and 8 bases from J, with 11 bases between. CDR3 protein: CASSLAPRGDEQFF. The CDR3 bases are TGTGCCAGCAGCTTAGCTCCCCGGGGCGATGAGCAGTTCTTC.

This clone was detected once. This rearrangement joins TRBV11-2 to TRBJ1-2, with 11 bases that match TRBD1. CDR3 size: 18 residues. The ends lost 4 bases at V and 5 bases at J; junction bases unmatched: 15. The germline V gene has CDR1 SGHAT and CDR2 FQNNGV. This CDR3 is CASSSLDRGQGEAYGYTF. The CDR3 DNA sequence: TGTGCCAGCAGCTCACTGGACAGGGGGCAGGGTGAGGCATATGGCTACACCTTC.

This clone came up once. This chain links TRBV7-9 with TRBJ2-7; weak D call: TRBD1 (5 bases). The CDR3 runs 14 residues. Germline CDR1 SEHNR, CDR2 FQNEAQ (reference sequence). V was cut by 3 bases and J by 6 bases, with 15 bases left in between. DNA for the CDR3: TGTGCCAGCAGCTTGAGCAGCAGGGAAGGCGAGCAGTACTTC. Its protein is CASSLSSREGEQYF.

This rearrangement joins TRBV7-6 to TRBJ2-3; 12 bases are a match to TRBD2. The J segment lost 6 bases and the V segment lost 5 bases, leaving 6 bases of the junction unmatched. Germline CDR1 SGHVS, CDR2 FNYEAQ. This CDR3 has 15 residues. DNA for the CDR3: TGTGCCAGCAGCCCGCTAGCGGGAGGGGTCGATACGCAGTATTTT. Its translation: CASSPLAGGVDTQYF.

The V and J genes are TRBV19 and TRBJ1-2; TRBD1 aligns across 9 bases. V lost 10 bases to trimming and J lost 6 bases; unmatched junction nucleotides: 3. The germline CDR1 and CDR2 sequences are LNHDA and SQIVND (reference sequence). The CDR3 extends over 11 amino acids. The CDR3 reads CATTGGNGYTF. CDR3 coding DNA: TGTGCCACGACAGGGGGTAATGGCTACACCTTC.

Turning to this clone: This specimen includes other DNA sequences encoding the same CDR3. The chain joins TRBV7-9 to TRBJ2-3; D gene ambiguous. CDR3 length: 12 residues. Trimming removed 5 bases from V and 6 bases from J, with 9 bases in between. Germline loops: CDR1 SEHNR, CDR2 FQNEAQ (reference sequence). The DNA of the CDR3 is TGTGCCAGCAGCCCCCCCCGGGATACGCAGTATTTT. Amino acids: CASSPPRDTQYF. Together with reference TRBV7-9 and TRBJ2-3, the CDR3 gives the full variable domain: DTGVSQNPRHKITKRGQNVTFRCDPISEHNRLYWYRQTLGQGPEFLTYFQNEAQLEKSRLLSDRFSAERPKGSFSTLEIQRTEQGDSAMYLCASSPPRDTQYFGPGTRLTVL.

The CDR3 protein is CASSSDTGAGNTIYF. CDR3 DNA: TGTGCCAGCAGCTCCGACACAGGGGCTGGAAACACCATATATTTT. The chain employs TRBV5-6 and TRBJ1-3; TRBD1 agrees at 7 bases. The CDR3 is 15 amino acids. Germline V gives CDR1 SGHDT, CDR2 YYEEEE. V lost 3 bases and J lost 2; bases outside the gene matches: 5.

The chain carries TRBV9 and TRBJ2-7; no reliable D call. V was shortened by 0 bases and J by 3 bases, with 7 bases between the two germline ends. This CDR3 has 13 amino acids. Germline V gives CDR1 SGDLS, CDR2 YYNGEE. The chain's CDR3 is CASSVEGLYEQYF. Here the CDR3 DNA reads TGTGCCAGCAGCGTAGAAGGCCTCTACGAGCAGTACTTC.

This clone was observed a handful of times. This chain connects TRBV28 to TRBJ1-6; D is perhaps TRBD1 (6 bases). Germline V gene data show CDR1 as MDHEN and CDR2 as SYDVKM. This CDR3 comprises 13 residues. Trimming removed 7 bases at V and 9 bases at J, with 13 bases between. The chain's CDR3 is CASMEGVGSPLHF. The CDR3 DNA follows: TGTGCCAGCATGGAGGGGGTCGGTTCACCCCTCCACTTT.

The chain employs TRBV28 and TRBJ1-4, with 7 bases fitting TRBD1. Per germline, CDR1 MDHEN and CDR2 SYDVKM. This CDR3 comprises 12 residues. The trim removed 7 bases at V and 6 bases at J, leaving 2 bases unmatched. The CDR3 nucleotides are TGTGCCAGCACAGGGGGTCATGAAAAACTGTTTTTT. Amino acids: CASTGGHEKLFF. Filled out from reference TRBV28 and TRBJ1-4, the complete variable domain reads DVKVTQSSRYLVKRTGEKVFLECVQDMDHENMFWYRQDPGLGLRLIYFSYDVKMKEKGDIPEGYSVSREKKERFSLILESASTNQTSMYLCASTGGHEKLFFGSGTQLSVL.

The chain joins TRBV20-1 to TRBJ2-3, with unresolved D. CDR3 length: 11 residues. V shed 3 bases and J shed 5 bases, with 6 bases lying between them. CDR1 DFQATT and CDR2 SNEGSKA come from the germline V gene (reference sequence). The CDR3 loop is CSASPQDTQYF. The CDR3 region has the DNA TGCAGTGCTAGCCCTCAAGATACGCAGTATTTT.

This chain joins TRBV5-1 and TRBJ2-1, with 9 bases aligning to TRBD2. Germline V gene data show CDR1 as SGHRS and CDR2 as YFSETQ. J lost 6 bases, V lost 0 bases, and 10 bases had no gene match. The CDR3 contains 17 residues. CDR3 DNA sequence: TGCGCCAGCAGCTTGGCCACAGCGGCGGGAGGGCCCAATGAGCAGTTCTTC. Translation: CASSLATAAGGPNEQFF.

V and J are TRBV6-4 and TRBJ1-2, with TRBD1 matching over 9 bases. The V gene's germline CDR1 is MRHNA and CDR2 SNTAGT. V shed 7 bases, J shed 0 bases, and the junction held 6 bases outside the gene matches. This CDR3 comprises 15 residues. The CDR3, as DNA: TGTGCCAGCACGAGACAGGGGGAAGCTAACTATGGCTACACCTTC. Translated: CASTRQGEANYGYTF.

The chain employs TRBV4-1 and TRBJ2-1; either TRBD1 or TRBD2 may supply D (6 bases each). Germline CDR1 reads MGHRA; CDR2 reads YSYEKL. The CDR3 extends over 15 amino acids. The ends were cut back, 0 bases at V and 4 bases at J, with 10 bases in the middle. The CDR3 here is CASSQEQGLYNEQFF. The CDR3 region has the DNA TGCGCCAGCAGCCAAGAACAGGGACTTTACAATGAGCAGTTCTTC.